This TCR beta chain appears in the sequencing data of a study of OX40 agonist ivuxolimab in advanced cancers. Across the whole study: Prior anti-PD-1, anti-PD-L1 or anti-CTLA-4 therapy was allowed; 40% had some.

Data came from immunoSEQ multiplex PCR; TCRdb stores just in-frame clones and leaves some out. The sample lists 80,000 or so clones; just under 85% were seen once. The germline V and J ends were trimmed by 4 bases and 0 bases, with 20 bases remaining between them. The germline gives CDR1 SGHRS, CDR2 YFSETQ. CDR3 length: 19 residues. The chain combines TRBV5-1 with TRBJ2-6, with a possible D match to TRBD1 (6 bases). The sample consisted of CD4+ or CD8+ T cells sorted from blood, taken in a trial of the OX40 agonist ivuxolimab. This TCR was sampled from an adult with an advanced solid tumor such as melanoma, head and neck, liver or kidney cancer. DNA of the CDR3: TGCGCCAGCAGCCCAGACTTCATGGGGGCGATCTCTGGGGCCAACGTCCTGACTTTC. Translating it yields CASSPDFMGAISGANVLTF.